This TCR beta chain was recorded in a study of T cells after yellow fever vaccination. 5'RACE template switching added a universal primer site and UMIs to TCR cDNA. Via MiXCR, TCRdb re-called the 5' RACE reads, giving one row per CDR3 protein. The profile shows 300,000 to 450,000 distinct CDR3 sequences, more than 5.5% of them singletons. Study results and limitations: Highly abundant clonotypes carried over from the bulk population could end up in FACS-sorted repertoires as contaminants. Most primary-vaccination clones reappeared after the booster (about 96% CD4, about 87% CD8). CD4 and CD8 compartments shared a small share of clonotypes.

The sample holds a few counts of this clonotype. Its specificity is not known. The TCR originated in a man aged 25 to 40 who received the YFV17D yellow fever vaccine. This specimen was PBMCs, taken 5 days after the yellow fever booster vaccination.

DNA for the CDR3: TGTGCCAGCAGCGTTCGACAGGCCGCCTACGAGCAGTACTTC. The encoded protein is CASSVRQAAYEQYF. The genes are TRBV7-9 and TRBJ2-7; D might be TRBD1 (6 bases). The germline CDR1 and CDR2 sequences are SEHNR and FQNEAQ (reference sequence). The CDR3 has 14 amino acids. V gave up 5 bases and J gave up 2 bases, with 13 bases separating them.